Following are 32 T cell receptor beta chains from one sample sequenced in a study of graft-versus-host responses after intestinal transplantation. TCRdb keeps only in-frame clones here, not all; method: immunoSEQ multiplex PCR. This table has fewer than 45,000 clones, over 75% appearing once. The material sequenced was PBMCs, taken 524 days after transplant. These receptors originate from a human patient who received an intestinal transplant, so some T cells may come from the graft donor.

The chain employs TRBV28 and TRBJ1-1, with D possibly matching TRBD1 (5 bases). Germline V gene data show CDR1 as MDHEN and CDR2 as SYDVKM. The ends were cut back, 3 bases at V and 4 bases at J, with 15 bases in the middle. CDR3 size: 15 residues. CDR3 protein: CASSFRAGWGTEAFF. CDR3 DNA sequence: TGTGCCAGCAGTTTTAGGGCAGGGTGGGGCACTGAAGCTTTCTTT.

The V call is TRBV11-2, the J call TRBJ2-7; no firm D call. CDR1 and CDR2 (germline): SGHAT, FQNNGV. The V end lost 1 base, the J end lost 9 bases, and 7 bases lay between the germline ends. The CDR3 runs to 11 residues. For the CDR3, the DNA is TGTGCCAGCAGCTTAGGGATGTGGCAGTACTTC. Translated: CASSLGMWQYF.

CDR3 sequence: CAWSARTGFGNTIYF. CDR3 sequence (DNA): TGTGCCTGGAGTGCCCGGACAGGGTTTGGAAACACCATATATTTT. The rearrangement joins TRBV30 to TRBJ1-3, with TRBD1 matching over 8 bases. This CDR3 has 15 residues. With 1 base clipped from V and 3 bases from J, the junction kept 5 bases outside the gene matches. The germline V gene encodes CDR1 GTSNPN and CDR2 SVGIG (reference sequence).

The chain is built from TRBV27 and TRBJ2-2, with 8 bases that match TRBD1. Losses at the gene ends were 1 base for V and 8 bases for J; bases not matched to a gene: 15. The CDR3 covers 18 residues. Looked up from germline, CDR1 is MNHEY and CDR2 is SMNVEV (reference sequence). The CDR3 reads CASSLYPTSTGGSGELFF. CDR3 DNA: TGTGCCAGCAGTTTATATCCCACATCCACAGGGGGTAGTGGGGAGCTGTTTTTT.

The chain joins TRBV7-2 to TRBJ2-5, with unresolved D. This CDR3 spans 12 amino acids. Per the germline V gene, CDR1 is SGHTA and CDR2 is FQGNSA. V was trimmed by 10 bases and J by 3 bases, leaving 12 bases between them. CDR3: CANPLGKETQYF. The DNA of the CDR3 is TGTGCCAACCCCTTGGGGAAAGAGACCCAGTACTTC.

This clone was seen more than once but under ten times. CDR3 bases: TGTGCCAGCAGCGTTGTGAGGCTCACAGATACGCAGTATTTT. This codes for CASSVVRLTDTQYF. V gene TRBV7-2 combines with J gene TRBJ2-3; no firm D call. The CDR3 loop spans 14 amino acids. Germline CDR1 reads SGHTA; CDR2 reads FQGNSA. Trimming pared 5 bases from V and 2 bases from J, leaving 11 bases between.

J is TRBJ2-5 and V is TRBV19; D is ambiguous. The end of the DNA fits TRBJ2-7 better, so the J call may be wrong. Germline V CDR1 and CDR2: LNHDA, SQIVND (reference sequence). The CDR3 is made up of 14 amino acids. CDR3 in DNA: TGTGCCACCACAGACACTTCCCTCTCCTACGAGCAGTACTTC. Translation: CATTDTSLSYEQYF.

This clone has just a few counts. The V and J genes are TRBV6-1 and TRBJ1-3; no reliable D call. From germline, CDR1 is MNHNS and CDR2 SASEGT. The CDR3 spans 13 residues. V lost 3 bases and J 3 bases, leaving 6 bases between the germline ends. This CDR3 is CASSDGFGNTIYF. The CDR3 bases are TGTGCCAGCAGTGACGGATTTGGAAACACCATATATTTT.

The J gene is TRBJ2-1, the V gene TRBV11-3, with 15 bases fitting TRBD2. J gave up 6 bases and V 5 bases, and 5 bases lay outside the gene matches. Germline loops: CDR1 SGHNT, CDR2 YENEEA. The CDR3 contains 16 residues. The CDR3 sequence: CASSSGLAGGPNEQFF. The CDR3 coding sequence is TGTGCCAGCAGCAGTGGACTAGCGGGAGGGCCCAATGAGCAGTTCTTC.

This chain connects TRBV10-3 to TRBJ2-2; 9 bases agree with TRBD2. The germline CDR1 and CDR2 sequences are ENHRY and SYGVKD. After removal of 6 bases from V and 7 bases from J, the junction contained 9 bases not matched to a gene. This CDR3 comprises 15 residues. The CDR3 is CAIRRKAGGSGELFF. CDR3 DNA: TGTGCCATCAGACGAAAAGCGGGAGGAAGCGGGGAGCTGTTTTTT.

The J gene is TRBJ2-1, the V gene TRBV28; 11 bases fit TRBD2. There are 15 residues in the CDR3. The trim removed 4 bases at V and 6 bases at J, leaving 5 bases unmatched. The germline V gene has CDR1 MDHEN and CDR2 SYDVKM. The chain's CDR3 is CASSSGTSGTNEQFF. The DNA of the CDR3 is TGTGCCAGCAGTTCGGGGACTAGCGGTACCAATGAGCAGTTCTTC.

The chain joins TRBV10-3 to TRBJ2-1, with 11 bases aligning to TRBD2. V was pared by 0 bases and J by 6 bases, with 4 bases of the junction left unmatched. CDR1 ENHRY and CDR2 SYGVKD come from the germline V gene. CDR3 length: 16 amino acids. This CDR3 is CAISESGTSGLNEQFF. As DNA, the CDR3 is TGTGCCATCAGTGAGTCCGGGACTAGCGGTCTCAATGAGCAGTTCTTC.

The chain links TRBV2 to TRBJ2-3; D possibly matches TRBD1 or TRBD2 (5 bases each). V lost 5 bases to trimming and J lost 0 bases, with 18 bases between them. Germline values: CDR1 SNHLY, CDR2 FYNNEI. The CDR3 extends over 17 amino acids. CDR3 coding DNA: TGTGCCAGCAGTTCCCCTCCTTGGGGGTCGAGCACAGATACGCAGTATTTT. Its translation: CASSSPPWGSSTDTQYF. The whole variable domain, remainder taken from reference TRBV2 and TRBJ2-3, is EPEVTQTPSHQVTQMGQEVILRCVPISNHLYFYWYRQILGQKVEFLVSFYNNEISEKSEIFDDQFSVERPDGSNFTLKIRSTKLEDSAMYFCASSSPPWGSSTDTQYFGPGTRLTVL.

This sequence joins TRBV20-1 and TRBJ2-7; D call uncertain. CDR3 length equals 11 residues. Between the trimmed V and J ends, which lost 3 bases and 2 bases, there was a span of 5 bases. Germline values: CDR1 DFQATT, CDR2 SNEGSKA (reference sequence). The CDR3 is CSARAAYEQYF. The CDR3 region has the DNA TGCAGTGCTAGGGCAGCCTACGAGCAGTACTTC.

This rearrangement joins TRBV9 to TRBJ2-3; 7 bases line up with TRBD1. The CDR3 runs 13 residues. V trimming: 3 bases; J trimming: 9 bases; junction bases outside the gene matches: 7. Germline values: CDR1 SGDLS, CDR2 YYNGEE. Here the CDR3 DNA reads TGTGCCAGCAGCGGACTACAGGGGCAGACGCAGTATTTT. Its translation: CASSGLQGQTQYF.

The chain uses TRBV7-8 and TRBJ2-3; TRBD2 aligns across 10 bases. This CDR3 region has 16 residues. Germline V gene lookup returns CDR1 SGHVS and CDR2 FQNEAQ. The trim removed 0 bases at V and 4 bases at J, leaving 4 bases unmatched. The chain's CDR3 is CASSLAGLAGADTQYF. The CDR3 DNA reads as TGTGCCAGCAGCTTAGCCGGCCTAGCGGGAGCAGATACGCAGTATTTT.

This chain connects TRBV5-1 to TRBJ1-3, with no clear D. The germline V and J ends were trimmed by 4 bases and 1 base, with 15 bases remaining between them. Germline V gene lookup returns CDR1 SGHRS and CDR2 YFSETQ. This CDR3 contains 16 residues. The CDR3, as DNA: TGCGCCAGCAGCCCCCAGGTTACAGAGTCTGGAAACACCATATATTTT. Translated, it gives CASSPQVTESGNTIYF.

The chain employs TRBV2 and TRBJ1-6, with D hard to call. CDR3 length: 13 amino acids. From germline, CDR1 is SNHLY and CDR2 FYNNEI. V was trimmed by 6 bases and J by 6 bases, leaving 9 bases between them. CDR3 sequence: CASRREGNSPLHF. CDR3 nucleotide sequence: TGTGCCAGCAGGCGGGAGGGTAATTCACCCCTCCACTTT.

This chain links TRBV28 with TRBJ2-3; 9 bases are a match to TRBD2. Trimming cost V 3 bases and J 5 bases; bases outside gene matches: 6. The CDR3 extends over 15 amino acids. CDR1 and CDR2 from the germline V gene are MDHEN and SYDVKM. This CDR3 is CASSFAGGRRDTQYF. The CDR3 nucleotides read TGTGCCAGCAGTTTTGCGGGAGGGCGAAGAGATACGCAGTATTTT.

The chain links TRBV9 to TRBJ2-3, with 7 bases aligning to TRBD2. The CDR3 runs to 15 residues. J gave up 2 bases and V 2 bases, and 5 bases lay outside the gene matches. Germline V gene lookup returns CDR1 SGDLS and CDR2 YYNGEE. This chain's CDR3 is CASSVGGRATDTQYF. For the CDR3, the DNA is TGTGCCAGCAGCGTGGGAGGGAGGGCCACAGATACGCAGTATTTT.

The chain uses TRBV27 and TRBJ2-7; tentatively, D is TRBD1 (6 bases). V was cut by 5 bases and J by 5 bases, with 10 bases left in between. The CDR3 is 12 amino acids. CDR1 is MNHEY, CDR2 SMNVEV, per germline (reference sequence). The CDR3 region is CASSIQGNEQYF. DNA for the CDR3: TGTGCCAGCAGTATACAGGGTAACGAGCAGTACTTC.

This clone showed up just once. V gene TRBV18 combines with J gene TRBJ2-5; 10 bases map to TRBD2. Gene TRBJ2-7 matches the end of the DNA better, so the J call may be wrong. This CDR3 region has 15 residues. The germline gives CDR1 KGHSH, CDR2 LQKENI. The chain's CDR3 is CASSGGLAISYEQYF. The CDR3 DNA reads TGTGCCAGCTCAGGGGGACTAGCGATTTCCTACGAGCAGTACTTC.

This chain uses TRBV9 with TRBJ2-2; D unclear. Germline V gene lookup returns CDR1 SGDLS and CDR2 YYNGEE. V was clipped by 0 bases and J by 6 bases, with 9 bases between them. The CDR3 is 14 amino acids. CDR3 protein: CASSVEYRAGELFF. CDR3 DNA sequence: TGTGCCAGCAGCGTAGAATATCGCGCCGGGGAGCTGTTTTTT.

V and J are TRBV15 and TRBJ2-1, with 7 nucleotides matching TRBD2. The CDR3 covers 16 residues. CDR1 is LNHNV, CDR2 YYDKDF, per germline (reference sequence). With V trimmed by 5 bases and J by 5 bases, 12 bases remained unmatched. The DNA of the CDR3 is TGTGCCACCAGCCCCCGAGGGAATGCGGGAGACAATGAGCAGTTCTTC. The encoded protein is CATSPRGNAGDNEQFF.

The CDR3 DNA follows: TGTGCCACCAGCCTAGGGGGGCTGAACACTGAAGCTTTCTTT. As protein: CATSLGGLNTEAFF. The rearrangement links TRBV15 to TRBJ1-1; D might be TRBD1 (6 bases). V lost 5 bases, J lost 0 bases, and 10 bases lay in between. CDR1 is LNHNV, CDR2 YYDKDF, per germline (reference sequence). The CDR3 length is 14 residues.

The CDR3 here is CASSLAPAEKLFF. The CDR3 DNA follows: TGTGCCAGCAGCTTAGCGCCGGCTGAAAAACTGTTTTTT. The chain joins TRBV7-2 to TRBJ1-4; D ambiguous. The germline V and J ends were trimmed by 0 bases and 7 bases, with 6 bases remaining between them. CDR3 length: 13 residues. CDR1 and CDR2 from the germline V gene are SGHTA and FQGNSA.

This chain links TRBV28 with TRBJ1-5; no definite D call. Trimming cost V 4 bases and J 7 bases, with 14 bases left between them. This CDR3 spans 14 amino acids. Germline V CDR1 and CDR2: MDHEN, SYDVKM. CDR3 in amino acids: CASSSPGPSQPQHF. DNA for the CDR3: TGTGCCAGCAGTTCTCCGGGCCCCAGCCAGCCCCAGCATTTT. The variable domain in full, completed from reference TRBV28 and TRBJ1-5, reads DVKVTQSSRYLVKRTGEKVFLECVQDMDHENMFWYRQDPGLGLRLIYFSYDVKMKEKGDIPEGYSVSREKKERFSLILESASTNQTSMYLCASSSPGPSQPQHFGDGTRLSIL.

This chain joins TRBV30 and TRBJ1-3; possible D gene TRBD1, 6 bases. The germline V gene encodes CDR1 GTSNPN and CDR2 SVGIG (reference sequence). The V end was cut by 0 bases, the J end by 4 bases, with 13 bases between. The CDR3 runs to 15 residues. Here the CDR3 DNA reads TGTGCCTGGAGTGTACGGGGGGCTTCGGGAAACACCATATATTTT. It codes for CAWSVRGASGNTIYF. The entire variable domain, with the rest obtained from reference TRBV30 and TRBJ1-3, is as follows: SQTIHQWPATLVQPVGSPLSLECTVEGTSNPNLYWYRQAAGRGLQLLFYSVGIGQISSEVPQNLSASRPQDRQFILSSKKLLLSDSGFYLCAWSVRGASGNTIYFGEGSWLTVV.

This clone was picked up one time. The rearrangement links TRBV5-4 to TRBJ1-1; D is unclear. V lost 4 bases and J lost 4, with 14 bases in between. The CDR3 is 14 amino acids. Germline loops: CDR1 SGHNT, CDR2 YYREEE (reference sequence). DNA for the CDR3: TGTGCCAGCAGCCAACTTGGTGGTGGCACTGAAGCTTTCTTT. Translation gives CASSQLGGGTEAFF.

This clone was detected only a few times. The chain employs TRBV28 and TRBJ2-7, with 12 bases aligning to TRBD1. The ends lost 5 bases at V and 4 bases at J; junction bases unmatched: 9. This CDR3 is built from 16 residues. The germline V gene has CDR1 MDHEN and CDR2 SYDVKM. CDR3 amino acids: CASSRQWGQGAYEQYF. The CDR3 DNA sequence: TGTGCCAGCAGTCGACAGTGGGGACAGGGGGCTTACGAGCAGTACTTC. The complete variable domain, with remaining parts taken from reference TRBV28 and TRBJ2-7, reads DVKVTQSSRYLVKRTGEKVFLECVQDMDHENMFWYRQDPGLGLRLIYFSYDVKMKEKGDIPEGYSVSREKKERFSLILESASTNQTSMYLCASSRQWGQGAYEQYFGPGTRLTVT.

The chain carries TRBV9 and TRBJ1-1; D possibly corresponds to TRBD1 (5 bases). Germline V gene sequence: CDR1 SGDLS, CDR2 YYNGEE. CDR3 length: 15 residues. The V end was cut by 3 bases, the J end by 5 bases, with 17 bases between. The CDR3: CASSGWGSGRTEAFF. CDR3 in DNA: TGTGCCAGCAGCGGATGGGGCTCGGGGAGGACTGAAGCTTTCTTT. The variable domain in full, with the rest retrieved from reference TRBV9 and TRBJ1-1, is DSGVTQTPKHLITATGQRVTLRCSPRSGDLSVYWYQQSLDQGLQFLIQYYNGEERAKGNILERFSAQQFPDLHSELNLSSLELGDSALYFCASSGWGSGRTEAFFGQGTRLTVV.

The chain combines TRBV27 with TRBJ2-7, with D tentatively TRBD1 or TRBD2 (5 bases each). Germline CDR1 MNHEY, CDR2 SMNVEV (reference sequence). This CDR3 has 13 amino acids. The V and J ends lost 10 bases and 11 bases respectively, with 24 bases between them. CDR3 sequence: CATKPRDAHVKYF. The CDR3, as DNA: TGTGCCACCAAACCCCGGGACGCTCACGTAAAGTACTTC.